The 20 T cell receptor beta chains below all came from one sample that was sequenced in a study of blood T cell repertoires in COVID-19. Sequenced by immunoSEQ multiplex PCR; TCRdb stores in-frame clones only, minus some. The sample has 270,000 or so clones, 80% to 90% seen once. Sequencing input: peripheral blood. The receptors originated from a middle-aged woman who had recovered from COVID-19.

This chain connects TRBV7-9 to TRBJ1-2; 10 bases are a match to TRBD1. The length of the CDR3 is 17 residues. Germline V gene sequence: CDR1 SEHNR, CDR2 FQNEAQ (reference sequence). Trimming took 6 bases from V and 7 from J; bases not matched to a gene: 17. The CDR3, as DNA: TGTGCCAGCAGACCGGGACAGGGGTTAGTGGTAGGTAGTGGCTACACCTTC. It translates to CASRPGQGLVVGSGYTF.

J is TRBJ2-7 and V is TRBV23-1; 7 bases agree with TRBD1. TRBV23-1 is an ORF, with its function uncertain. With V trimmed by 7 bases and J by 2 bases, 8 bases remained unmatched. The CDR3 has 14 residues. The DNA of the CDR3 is TGCGCCAGCACTCCTTGGGACAGAACCTACGAGCAGTACGTC. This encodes CASTPWDRTYEQYV.

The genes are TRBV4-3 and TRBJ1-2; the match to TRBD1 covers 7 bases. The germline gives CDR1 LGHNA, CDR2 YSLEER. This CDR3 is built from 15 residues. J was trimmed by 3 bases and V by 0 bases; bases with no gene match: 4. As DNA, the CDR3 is TGCGCCAGCAGCCAAGACTACGGACAGGACTATGGCTACACCTTC. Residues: CASSQDYGQDYGYTF.

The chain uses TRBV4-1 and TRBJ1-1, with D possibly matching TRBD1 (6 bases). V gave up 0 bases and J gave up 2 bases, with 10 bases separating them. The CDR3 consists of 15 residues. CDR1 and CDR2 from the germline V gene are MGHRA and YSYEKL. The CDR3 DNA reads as TGCGCCAGCAGCCAAGATAACAGGGCCAACACTGAAGCTTTCTTT. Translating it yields CASSQDNRANTEAFF.

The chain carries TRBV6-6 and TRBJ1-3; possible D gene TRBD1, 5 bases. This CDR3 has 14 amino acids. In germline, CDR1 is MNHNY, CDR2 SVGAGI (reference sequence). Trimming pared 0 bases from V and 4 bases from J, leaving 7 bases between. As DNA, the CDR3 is TGTGCCAGCAGTTACTCGGGGCTCGGAAACACCATATATTTT. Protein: CASSYSGLGNTIYF.

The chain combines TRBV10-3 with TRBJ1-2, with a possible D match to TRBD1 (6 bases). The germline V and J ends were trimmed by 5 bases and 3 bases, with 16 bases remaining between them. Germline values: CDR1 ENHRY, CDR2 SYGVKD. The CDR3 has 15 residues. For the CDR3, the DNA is TGTGCCATCAGTACCCCGGGGGGCAGTTACTATGGCTACACCTTC. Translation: CAISTPGGSYYGYTF.

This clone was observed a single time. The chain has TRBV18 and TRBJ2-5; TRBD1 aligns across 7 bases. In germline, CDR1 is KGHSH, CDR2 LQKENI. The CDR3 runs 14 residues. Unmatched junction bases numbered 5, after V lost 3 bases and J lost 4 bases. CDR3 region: CASSPGQEAETQYF. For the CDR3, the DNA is TGTGCCAGCTCACCCGGACAGGAGGCAGAGACCCAGTACTTC. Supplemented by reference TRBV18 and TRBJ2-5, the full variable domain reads NAGVMQNPRHLVRRRGQEARLRCSPMKGHSHVYWYRQLPEEGLKFMVYLQKENIIDESGMPKERFSAEFPKEGPSILRIQQVVRGDSAAYFCASSPGQEAETQYFGPGTRLLVL.

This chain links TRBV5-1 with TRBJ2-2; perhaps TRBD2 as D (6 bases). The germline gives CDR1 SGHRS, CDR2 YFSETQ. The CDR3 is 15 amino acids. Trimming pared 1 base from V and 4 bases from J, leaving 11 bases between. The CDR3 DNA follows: TGCGCCAGCAGCTTGTCCGGGACTTTCACCGGGGAGCTGTTTTTT. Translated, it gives CASSLSGTFTGELFF. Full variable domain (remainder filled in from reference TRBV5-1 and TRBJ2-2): KAGVTQTPRYLIKTRGQQVTLSCSPISGHRSVSWYQQTPGQGLQFLFEYFSETQRNKGNFPGRFSGRQFSNSRSEMNVSTLELGDSALYLCASSLSGTFTGELFFGEGSRLTVL.

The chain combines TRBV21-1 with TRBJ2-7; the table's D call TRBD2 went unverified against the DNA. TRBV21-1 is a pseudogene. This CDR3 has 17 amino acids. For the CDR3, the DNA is TGTGCCAGCAGCAAAGGTACTAGCGGACAGAGCTCCTACGAGCAGTACGTC. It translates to CASSKGTSGQSSYEQYV.

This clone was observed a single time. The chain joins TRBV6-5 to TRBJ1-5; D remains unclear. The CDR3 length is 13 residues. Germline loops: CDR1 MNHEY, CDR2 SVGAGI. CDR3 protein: CASSFQNYQPQHF. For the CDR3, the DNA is TGTGCTAGCTCGTTCCAAAACTATCAGCCCCAGCATTTT.

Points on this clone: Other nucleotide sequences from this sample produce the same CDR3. CDR3 amino acids: CASNPSGYNEQFF. CDR3 DNA: TGTGCCAGCAACCCCAGCGGCTACAATGAGCAGTTCTTC. This sequence joins TRBV7-2 and TRBJ2-1; possible D gene TRBD2, 5 bases. The CDR3 sequence is 13 residues long. Looked up from germline, CDR1 is SGHTA and CDR2 is FQGNSA. V lost 7 bases to trimming and J lost 3 bases, with 10 bases between them.

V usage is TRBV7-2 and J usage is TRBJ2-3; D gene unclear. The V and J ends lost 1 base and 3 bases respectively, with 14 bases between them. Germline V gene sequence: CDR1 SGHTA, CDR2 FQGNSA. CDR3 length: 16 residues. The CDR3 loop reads CASSLGGLGITDTQYF. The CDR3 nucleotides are TGTGCCAGCAGCTTAGGCGGCCTTGGAATAACAGATACGCAGTATTTT.

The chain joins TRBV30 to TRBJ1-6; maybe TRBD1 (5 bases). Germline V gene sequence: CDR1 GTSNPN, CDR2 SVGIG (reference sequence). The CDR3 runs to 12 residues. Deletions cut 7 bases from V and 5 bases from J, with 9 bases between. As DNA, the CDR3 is TGTGCCTTAGACAGAGATAATTCACCCCTCCACTTT. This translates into CALDRDNSPLHF.

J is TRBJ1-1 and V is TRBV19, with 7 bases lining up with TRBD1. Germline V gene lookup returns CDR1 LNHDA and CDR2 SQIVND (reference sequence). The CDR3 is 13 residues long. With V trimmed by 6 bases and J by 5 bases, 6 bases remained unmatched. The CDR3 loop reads CASRITGETEAFF. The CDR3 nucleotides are TGTGCCAGTAGGATAACAGGGGAGACTGAAGCTTTCTTT.

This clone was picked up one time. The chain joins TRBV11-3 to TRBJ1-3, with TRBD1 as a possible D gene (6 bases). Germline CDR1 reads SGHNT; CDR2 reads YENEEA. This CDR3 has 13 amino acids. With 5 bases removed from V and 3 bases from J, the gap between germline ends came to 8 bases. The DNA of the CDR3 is TGTGCCAGCAGCAACAGGGTTGGAAACACCATATATTTT. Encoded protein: CASSNRVGNTIYF. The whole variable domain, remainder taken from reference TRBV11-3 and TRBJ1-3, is EAGVVQSPRYKIIEKKQPVAFWCNPISGHNTLYWYLQNLGQGPELLIRYENEEAVDDSQLPKDRFSAERLKGVDSTLKIQPAELGDSAVYLCASSNRVGNTIYFGEGSWLTVV.

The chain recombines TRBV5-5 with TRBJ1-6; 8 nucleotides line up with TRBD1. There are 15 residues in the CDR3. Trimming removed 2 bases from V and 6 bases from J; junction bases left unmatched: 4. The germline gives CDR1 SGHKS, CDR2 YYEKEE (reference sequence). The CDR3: CASSLRQGSNSPLHF. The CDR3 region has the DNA TGTGCCAGCAGCTTAAGACAGGGGTCTAATTCACCCCTCCACTTT.

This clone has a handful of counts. CDR3 loop: CASNQVTNEKLFF. Here the CDR3 DNA reads TGTGCCAGCAACCAGGTCACTAATGAAAAACTGTTTTTT. The chain carries TRBV2 and TRBJ1-4; D unclear. V lost 7 bases and J lost 2, with 8 bases in between. CDR1 and CDR2 from the germline V gene are SNHLY and FYNNEI. The CDR3 has 13 amino acids. The complete variable domain, with remaining parts taken from reference TRBV2 and TRBJ1-4, reads EPEVTQTPSHQVTQMGQEVILRCVPISNHLYFYWYRQILGQKVEFLVSFYNNEISEKSEIFDDQFSVERPDGSNFTLKIRSTKLEDSAMYFCASNQVTNEKLFFGSGTQLSVL.

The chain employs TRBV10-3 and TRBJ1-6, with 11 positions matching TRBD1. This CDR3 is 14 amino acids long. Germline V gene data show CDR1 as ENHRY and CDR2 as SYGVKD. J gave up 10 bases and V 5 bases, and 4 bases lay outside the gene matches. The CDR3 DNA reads TGTGCCATCAGTCGGACAGGGGGCGGATCACCCCTCCACTTT. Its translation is CAISRTGGGSPLHF.

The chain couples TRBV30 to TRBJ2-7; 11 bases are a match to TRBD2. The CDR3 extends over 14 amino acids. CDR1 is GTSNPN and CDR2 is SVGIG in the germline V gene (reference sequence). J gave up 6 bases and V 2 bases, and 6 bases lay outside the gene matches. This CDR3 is CAWSRSSGRSEQYF. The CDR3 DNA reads TGTGCCTGGAGTCGATCTAGCGGGAGGAGCGAGCAGTACTTC.

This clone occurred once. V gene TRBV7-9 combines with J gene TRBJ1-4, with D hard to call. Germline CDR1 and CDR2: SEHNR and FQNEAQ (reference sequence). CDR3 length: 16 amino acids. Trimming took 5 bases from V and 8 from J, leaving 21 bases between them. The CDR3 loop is CASSPPPRRMEEKLFF. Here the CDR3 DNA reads TGTGCCAGCAGCCCCCCTCCCCGGAGGATGGAAGAAAAACTGTTTTTT.